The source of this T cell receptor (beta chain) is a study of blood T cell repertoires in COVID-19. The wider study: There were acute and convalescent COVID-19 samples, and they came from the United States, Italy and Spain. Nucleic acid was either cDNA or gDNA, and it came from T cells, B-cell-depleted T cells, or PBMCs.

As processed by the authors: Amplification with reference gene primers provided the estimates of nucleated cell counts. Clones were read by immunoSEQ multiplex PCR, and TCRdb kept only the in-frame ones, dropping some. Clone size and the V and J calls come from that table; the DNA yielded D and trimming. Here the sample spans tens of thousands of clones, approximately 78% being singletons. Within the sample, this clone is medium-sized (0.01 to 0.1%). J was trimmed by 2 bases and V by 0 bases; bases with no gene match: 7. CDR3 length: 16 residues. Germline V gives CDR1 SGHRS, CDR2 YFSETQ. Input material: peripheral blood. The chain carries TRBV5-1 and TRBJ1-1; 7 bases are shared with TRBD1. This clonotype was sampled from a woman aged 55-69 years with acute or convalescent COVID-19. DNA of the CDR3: TGCGCCAGCAGCTTGGTCCGACAGGGACCCAACACTGAAGCTTTCTTT. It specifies CASSLVRQGPNTEAFF.